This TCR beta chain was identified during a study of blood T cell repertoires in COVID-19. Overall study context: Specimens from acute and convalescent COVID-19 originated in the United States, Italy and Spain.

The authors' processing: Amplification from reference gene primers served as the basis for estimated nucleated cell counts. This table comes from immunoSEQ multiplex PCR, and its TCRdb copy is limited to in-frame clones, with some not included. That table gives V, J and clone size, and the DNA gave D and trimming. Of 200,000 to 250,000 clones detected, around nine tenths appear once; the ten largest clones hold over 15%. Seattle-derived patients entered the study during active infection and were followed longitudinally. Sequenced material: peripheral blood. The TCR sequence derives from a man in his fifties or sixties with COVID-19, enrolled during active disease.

CDR3 nucleotides: TGTGCCTGGACGATGGGGCTGAACACTGAAGCTTTCTTT. This codes for CAWTMGLNTEAFF. This chain links TRBV30 with TRBJ1-1, with a weak D call TRBD1 (5 bases). The germline CDR1 and CDR2 sequences are GTSNPN and SVGIG (reference sequence). The CDR3 loop spans 13 amino acids. The germline V and J ends were trimmed by 4 bases and 0 bases, with 9 bases remaining between them.